The 8 T cell receptor beta chains below come from one sample, sequenced in a study of vaccination and CD4 T cells after COVID-19. No antigen is known for these receptors. An Oncomine TCR Beta short-read assay was used to sequence the DNA from cultured CD4+ T cells. Each CDR3 protein is one row after TCRdb ran MiXCR on the PCR reads. The sample includes about 12,000 distinct CDR3 sequences, roughly 43% seen only once; the top ten take 20% to 25%. Treatment indicated: roughly 10-day PBMC culture with coronavirus spike peptide pools or control peptides (ViraFEST assay). Material: CD4+ T cells from blood, cultured in vitro. The receptors originated from a human donor who had recovered from COVID-19.

The chain is built from TRBV10-2 and TRBJ1-2; D unresolved. This CDR3 is built from 15 residues. V was clipped by 0 bases and J by 4 bases, with 12 bases between them. Germline loops: CDR1 WSHSY, CDR2 SAAADI. The CDR3 reads CASSESTRNSYGYTF. Written as DNA, the CDR3 is TGCGCCAGCAGTGAGTCGACCCGGAACTCCTATGGCTACACCTTC.

This rearrangement joins TRBV6-1 to TRBJ2-5; no firm D call. CDR1 and CDR2 from the germline V gene are MNHNS and SASEGT. This CDR3 region has 13 residues. Trimming removed 1 base from V and 0 bases from J, with 3 bases in between. The CDR3 bases are TGTGCCAGCAGTGAAGGGAACCAAGAGACCCAGTACTTC. Its protein is CASSEGNQETQYF.

In its sample, this clonotype was seen a few times. The V and J genes are TRBV12-3 or TRBV12-4 and TRBJ1-5; 8 bases map to TRBD1. The CDR3 is 15 amino acids. The J segment lost 4 bases and the V segment lost 6 bases, leaving 8 bases of the junction unmatched. In nucleotides, the CDR3 is TGTGCCAGCAGACCGACAGGGGCCGATAATCAGCCCCAGCATTTT. Its translation is CASRPTGADNQPQHF.

The sample holds a few counts of this clonotype. V is TRBV20-1 and J is TRBJ2-3, with 9 bases matching TRBD2. Germline V gene sequence: CDR1 DFQATT, CDR2 SNEGSKA (reference sequence). CDR3 length: 13 amino acids. Losses at the gene ends were 6 bases for V and 7 bases for J; bases not matched to a gene: 8. This chain's CDR3 is CSAPRTSANTQYF. The CDR3 bases are TGCAGTGCCCCTCGGACTAGCGCGAATACGCAGTATTTT.

This clonotype was picked up a small number of times. CDR3 region: CASSQTEAFF. The CDR3 DNA follows: TGTGCCAGCAGTCAGACAGAAGCTTTCTTT. This rearrangement joins TRBV2 to TRBJ1-1, with D uncertain. Germline V gene lookup returns CDR1 SNHLY and CDR2 FYNNEI. Deletions cut 5 bases from V and 8 bases from J, with 6 bases between. The CDR3 spans 10 residues.

CDR3 bases: TGCAGTGCAAGTGCGGGACCCAGCTCCTACGAGCAGTACTTC. Translating it yields CSASAGPSSYEQYF. This chain uses TRBV20-1 with TRBJ2-7; the D gene is possibly TRBD2 (6 bases). The CDR3 contains 14 residues. Germline CDR1 is DFQATT and CDR2 is SNEGSKA (reference sequence). Deletions cut 6 bases from V and 0 bases from J, with 15 bases between.

This clonotype occurred a few times. The CDR3, as DNA: TGTGCCATCACGGACTGGATTAAGGATACGCAGTATTTT. It yields the protein CAITDWIKDTQYF. The chain recombines TRBV10-3 with TRBJ2-3; possible D gene TRBD2, 5 bases. Germline assignment: CDR1 ENHRY and CDR2 SYGVKD. The V end lost 7 bases, the J end lost 6 bases, and 14 bases lay between the germline ends. This CDR3 is built from 13 residues.

The chain uses TRBV5-1 and TRBJ1-6; possible D gene TRBD1, 5 bases. This CDR3 spans 16 amino acids. Per the germline V gene, CDR1 is SGHRS and CDR2 is YFSETQ. With 4 bases removed from V and 6 bases from J, the gap between germline ends came to 17 bases. The DNA for the CDR3 is TGCGCCAGCAGCGCCCTCCAGGGTGGCGGTAATTCACCCCTCCACTTT. The encoded protein is CASSALQGGGNSPLHF.